This T cell receptor (beta chain) was identified in a study of cytomegalovirus exposure and HLA in healthy donors (dated by TCRdb to about 2017). Study-level background: In an earlier analysis of roughly 500 of the donors, 276 Gb of sequence data and 90 million to 130 million unique TCR beta sequences from about 190 million T cells were reported. Roughly 300 gigabases of sequencing data and 70 million to 100 million unique TCR sequences made up an early release that covered fewer than 650 HLA-typed donors. Of the roughly 410 genotyped donors, less than 90% were placed in the genetic ancestry cluster associated with self-reported Caucasian donors. The aim of the study was to test whether cataloging public T cell receptors could identify signatures of past pathogen exposure. The T cell repertoires of 666 subjects were profiled by immunosequencing and related to cytomegalovirus serostatus. In addition to the first cohort of 650 to 800 subjects, a separate validation cohort of 130 or so different subjects was used. The study combined high-throughput TCR immunosequencing, statistical association of individual TCRs with disease status, and machine learning to predict cytomegalovirus infection status. In a later analysis, previously published TCR beta repertoires from more than 500 donors were re-analyzed and high-resolution HLA genotyping was added so that TCR occurrence patterns could be studied. Rather than drawing on any new phenotypic data, the later analysis identified candidate immune exposures from TCR beta sequences and the way those sequences occurred across donors. An earlier analysis of some 600 of the donors applied high-throughput TCR beta sequencing to assess whether each TCR beta V gene segment acted as functional or pseudogenic. Donor age, sex, ethnicity and CMV serostatus were compiled alongside the repertoire data. In a later genetic analysis, genome-wide SNP genotypes for about three fifths of the roughly 670 donors were used, and that subset was treated as a discovery cohort. Every discovery cohort repertoire had been produced on one sequencing platform. HLA typing covered class I and class II loci at four-digit resolution. Typing coverage differed by locus: A, B, C, DRB1 and DQB1 were typed in roughly 629-640 donors, DQA1 in about 550, DPA1 in approximately 600, and DPB1 in roughly 470. About five DR-DQ haplotypes were treated as single units for association and clustering because of strong linkage in the cohort. Across 300 to 400 genotyped donors of the cohort, an average of 235,054 unique TCR beta nucleotide sequences per donor were sequenced, and 15% to 20% of those sequences were non-productive. General findings and caveats noted by the study authors: Because the 87-base-pair reads could not distinguish some IMGT-functional V segments, including TRBV6-2 and TRBV6-3, those segments were excluded. This cohort had only TCR beta chains sequenced, and the lack of alpha or paired-chain data limited which features could be detected. Most TCR sequences were seen in very few donors, while some public TCRs were found in many individuals. In a later analysis, TCR association rates were found to vary across HLA loci, with the most associated TCRs seen for DRB1 alleles and the fewest for HLA-C alleles. A cluster of highly shared sequence variants was judged likely to represent a technical artifact of the sequencing pipeline. Roughly uniform sequencing depth across donors was assumed in presence/absence analyses, although this assumption may not hold. Compared with the approximately 600-donor mean, donors in an Asian-associated ancestry cluster had fewer N-insertions in productive TCRs, according to a later genetic analysis. The earlier analysis of approximately 560 of the donors excluded seventeen rarely observed V segments, including chromosome 9 orphons, because counts were too low. A further reported finding was that TCR beta sequences accurately predicted the HLA-A and HLA-B alleles for most subjects in the first cohort. Immune exposure information for the cohort was limited to CMV serostatus. In the study, around 160 TCR beta chains were listed as associated with cytomegalovirus. In a later analysis, HLA-associated TCR beta chains showed more clonal expansion and lower generation probabilities than non-associated chains that were equally common. Because HLA typing was missing for some donors at each locus, association tests included only the typed subset. A later analysis associated roughly 17,000 TCR beta sequences with specific HLA alleles at a false discovery rate of 0.05. In a later analysis, several top co-occurrence clusters were reported to appear linked to parvovirus B19, influenza, CMV and Epstein-Barr virus. In a later genetic analysis, a missense DCLRE1C variant was associated with V-gene and J-gene trimming of TCR beta chains, and the association was replicated in an independent cohort. Correlated functional status among segregating V segments might be attributable to linkage disequilibrium, but an unknown experimental factor could not be ruled out. A later analysis found that most CMV-associated TCR beta chains appeared HLA-restricted, with HLA associations seemingly driven largely by CMV exposure. An earlier analysis of approximately 540 of the donors showed that most TCR beta V segments appeared in productive rearrangements either about 90% or about 30% of the time, which broadly matched IMGT annotations. In vitro tests confirmed that a few of the cytomegalovirus-associated TCR beta chains recognize cytomegalovirus antigens. According to the authors, the approach could potentially be generalized to other disease states and immunological phenotypes. Cytomegalovirus status was reported to be diagnosed by the classifier with high specificity and sensitivity in both the original and validation cohorts. When HLA alleles, especially DR and DQ, strongly co-occurred, TCR associations were difficult to assign to individual alleles.

This clone came up once. Its antigen is still unknown. There are no base qualities to consult, and no much larger clone falls within one base. The cysteine opens and the phenylalanine closes a CDR3 of 16 amino acids. Kept here is only the CDR3 DNA, which spans 48 bases and is read in frame from base 1. CDR1 and CDR2 (SGHAT, FQNNGV) derive from the germline V gene. Unmatched junction bases come to 11, with V trimmed by 5 bases and J by 9 bases. The library was prepared using the immunoSEQ multiplex PCR assay. A mixture of 60 forward primers for TCR Vbeta segments and 13 reverse primers for TCR Jbeta segments was used in the multiplex PCR. The CDR3 region of rearranged TCR beta genes was amplified from genomic DNA by a multiplex PCR assay. Amplified TCR beta libraries were sequenced as 87-base-pair reads on the Illumina HiSeq System. In the original analysis: A later analysis tallied roughly 78 million unique TCR beta chains across the 640 or so repertoires, and approximately 9.9 million of those chains were shared by two or more donors. To remove PCR and sequencing errors, raw reads were error-corrected and collapsed into unique sequences using a nearest-neighbor algorithm that merged closely related sequences. Alignment of CDR3 sequences to IMGT reference sequences was used to assign V, D and J gene segments. For a sequence to be retained, a match of at least six nucleotides was required to both a V gene segment and a J gene segment. A rearrangement was called productive if the CDR3 had no stop codons and remained in frame with V and J, and every other rearrangement was called non-productive. Following IMGT convention, CDR3 was defined as the stretch from the second conserved V-encoded cysteine up to the conserved J-encoded phenylalanine. The earlier analysis of about 640 of the donors excluded any sequence lacking an unambiguous match to a single V gene segment. An earlier analysis of several hundred of the donors called V segments functional above 56.7% productive rearrangements and segregating when the between-donor standard deviation exceeded 5%. A statistical classification framework was developed to diagnose cytomegalovirus status using the catalog of TCR beta chain sequences. In a later analysis, TCR nucleotide sequences were compared against IMGT/GENE-DB human TR gene sequences so that V and J genes could be assigned. Using the TCRdist pipeline, a later analysis assigned CDR3 sequences along with most-parsimonious VDJ recombination scenarios. In a later analysis, each TCR beta chain was defined by its CDR3 amino acid sequence together with its V-gene family, and reads lacking a unique V-gene family were excluded. As a way to deal with suspected cross-contamination and a sequencing artifact, a later analysis dropped nearly 600 nucleotide sequences that were highly shared and had low generation probability. For each public chain, a later analysis derived a clonal expansion index from normalized ranks of inferred template counts within each repertoire. A later analysis computed generation probabilities with a VDJ recombination model fitted to out-of-frame rearrangements, and checked the results against IGoR. Hypergeometric tests were used in a later analysis to score TCR-TCR, TCR-HLA and TCR-CMV co-occurrence, with a repertoire-size bias correction applied to the TCR pairs. To estimate false discovery rates, a later analysis permuted the HLA or CMV assignments 20 times. A later analysis grouped co-occurring TCRs with DBSCAN, adding TCRdist sequence similarity when clustering within HLA-allele-positive subsets. For co-occurrence clustering, repertoires with fewer than 30,000 or more than 120,000 public chains were excluded, along with a handful of repertoires with anomalous nucleotide sharing. TCRdb retrieved this table from immuneACCESS and kept in-frame rearrangements only. Not all clones are present; in checked studies, unresolved V genes account for under half, and no reason is known for the remainder. The DNA gave D and trimming, while V, J and clone size come from that table. The sample data list more than 80,000 clones, and roughly 79% of these were observed just once. More than 2.5% of the sample goes to the ten largest clones.

In total, 666 healthy bone marrow donors made up the cohort. At the time of sampling, every cohort member was nominally healthy, though immune exposures that went unrecorded were likely present. The donor was CMV seropositive and was included in the group of 250 to 350 seropositive cohort members. A peripheral blood sample was collected from each donor, and TCR beta sequencing was performed on peripheral blood mononuclear cells. The Qiagen DNeasy Blood Extraction Kit was used to extract genomic DNA from the blood cell samples. This TCR was recovered from a female donor in good health and CMV-seropositive. The specimen was PBMCs. The chain is encoded by TRBV11-2 joined to TRBJ2-1, with 12 bases aligning to TRBD2. The nucleotide sequence is given as TGTGCCAGCAGCATCTCTAGCGGGGGGGCGTGGGGTGAGCAGTTCTTC. Its protein is CASSISSGGAWGEQFF.